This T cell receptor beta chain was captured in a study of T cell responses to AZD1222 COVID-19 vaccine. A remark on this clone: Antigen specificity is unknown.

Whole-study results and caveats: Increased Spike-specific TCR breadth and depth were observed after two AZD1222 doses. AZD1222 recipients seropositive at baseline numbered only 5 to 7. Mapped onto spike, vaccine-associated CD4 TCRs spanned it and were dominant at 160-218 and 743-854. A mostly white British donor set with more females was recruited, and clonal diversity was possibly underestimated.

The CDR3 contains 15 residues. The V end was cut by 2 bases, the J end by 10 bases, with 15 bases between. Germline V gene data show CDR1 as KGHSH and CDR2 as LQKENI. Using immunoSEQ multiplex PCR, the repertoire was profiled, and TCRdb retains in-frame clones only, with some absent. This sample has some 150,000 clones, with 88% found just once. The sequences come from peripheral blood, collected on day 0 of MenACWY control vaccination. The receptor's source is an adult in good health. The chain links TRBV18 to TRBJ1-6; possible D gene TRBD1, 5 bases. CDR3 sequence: CASSPSGPGASPLHF. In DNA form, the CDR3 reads TGTGCCAGCTCACCATCGGGACCTGGGGCCTCACCCCTCCACTTT. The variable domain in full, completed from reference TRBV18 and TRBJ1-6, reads NAGVMQNPRHLVRRRGQEARLRCSPMKGHSHVYWYRQLPEEGLKFMVYLQKENIIDESGMPKERFSAEFPKEGPSILRIQQVVRGDSAAYFCASSPSGPGASPLHFGNGTRLTVT.